This T cell receptor (beta chain) was identified during a study of shared clonotypes between healthy human individuals. The table came from immunoSEQ multiplex PCR; TCRdb's copy has only in-frame clones and leaves some out. The profile shows some 2,500,000 clones, 85% to 95% of them singletons. The length of the CDR3 is 17 residues. Germline CDR1 is SGHVS and CDR2 is FQNEAQ. J was trimmed by 0 bases and V by 2 bases; bases with no gene match: 9. Sequenced input: naive CD4+ T cells from PBMCs. The subset here: CD45RA+ positively selected. This chain joins TRBV7-8 and TRBJ1-2, with 7 bases that match TRBD1. This receptor was obtained from a man aged 18-30 years in good health. Some clones in this sample may be carry-over from other donors' samples. The CDR3 coding sequence is TGTGCCAGCAGCTTACCGACAGGGAACCCCACTAACTATGGCTACACCTTC. Protein sequence: CASSLPTGNPTNYGYTF.